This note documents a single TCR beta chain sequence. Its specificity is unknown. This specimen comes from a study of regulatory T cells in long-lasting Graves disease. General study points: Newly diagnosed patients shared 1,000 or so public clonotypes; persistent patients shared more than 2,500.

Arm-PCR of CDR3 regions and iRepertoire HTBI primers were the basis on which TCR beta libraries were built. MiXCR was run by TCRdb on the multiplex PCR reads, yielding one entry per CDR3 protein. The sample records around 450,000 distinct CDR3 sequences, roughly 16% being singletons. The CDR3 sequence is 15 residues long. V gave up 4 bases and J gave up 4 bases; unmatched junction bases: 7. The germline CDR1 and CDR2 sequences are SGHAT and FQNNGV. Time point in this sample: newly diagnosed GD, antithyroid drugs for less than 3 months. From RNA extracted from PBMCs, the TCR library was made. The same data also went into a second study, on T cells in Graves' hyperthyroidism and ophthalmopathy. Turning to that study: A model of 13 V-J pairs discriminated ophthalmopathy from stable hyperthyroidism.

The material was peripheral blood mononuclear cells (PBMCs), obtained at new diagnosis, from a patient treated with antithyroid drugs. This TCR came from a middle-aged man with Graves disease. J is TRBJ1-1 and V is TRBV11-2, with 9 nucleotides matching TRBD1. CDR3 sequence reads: CASSSGTGRTTEAFF. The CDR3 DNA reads TGTGCCAGCAGCTCCGGGACAGGGAGGACCACTGAAGCTTTCTTT. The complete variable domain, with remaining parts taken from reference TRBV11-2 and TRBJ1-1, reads EAGVAQSPRYKIIEKRQSVAFWCNPISGHATLYWYQQILGQGPKLLIQFQNNGVVDDSQLPKDRFSAERLKGVDSTLKIQPAKLEDSAVYLCASSSGTGRTTEAFFGQGTRLTVV.